The entry below describes one TCR beta chain. There is no known antigen for this receptor. No qualities accompany the bases; no much larger clone lies one base away. This specimen belongs to a study of OX40 agonist ivuxolimab in advanced cancers. In terms of the full investigation: Ivuxolimab, which targeted the costimulatory receptor OX40 (CD134), was an agonistic, fully human IgG2 monoclonal antibody. Intravenous ivuxolimab was administered to patients every 2 weeks at six dose levels: 0.01, 0.1, 0.3, 1.5, 3 and 10 mg/kg. Of the roughly 54 patients in dose escalation, about 20 had hepatocellular carcinoma, some 15 had melanoma, 9 had renal cell carcinoma and 9 had head and neck cancer. The dose-escalation cohort was about 87% male with a mean age of roughly 62 years, ranging from roughly 23 to 90. Prior anti-PD-1, anti-PD-L1 or anti-CTLA-4 therapy was permitted, and checkpoint inhibitors had been received by approximately 39% of dose-escalation patients. Partial responses were achieved by three dose-escalation patients, of whom one had hepatocellular carcinoma and two had cutaneous melanoma. The point of sequencing TCRbeta in the periphery was to test whether ivuxolimab changed TCR sequence diversity and drove clonal T-cell expansion. The paper reports the monotherapy dose-escalation portion (N of about 50 patients) of the phase I ivuxolimab trial.

The CDR3 runs 15 residues from the cysteine to the phenylalanine. Only the CDR3 DNA stays, 45 bases, in frame from base 1. Taken from the germline V gene, the CDR1 and CDR2 loops are SNHLY and FYNNEI. Trimming costs V 2 bases and J 6 bases, and their ends lie 14 bases apart. The study at large found these results: In the 0.1-3.0 mg/kg groups, partial responders were among the patients with the lowest normalized peripheral clonal expansion, particularly in CD8+ T cells. Clonal expansion of both CD4+ and CD8+ blood T cells was observed from baseline to week 6 at doses 0.1 to 3.0 mg/kg. The antigen specificity of the clonally expanded peripheral T cells was not determined. After ivuxolimab, expanded clones were on average more numerous among CD8+ T cells than among CD4+ T cells. Low levels of normalized T-cell clonal expansion were also seen in some nonresponding patients.

The trial excluded patients who had a history of autoimmune disease or who were on systemic immunosuppression. Peripheral blood for TCR sequencing was drawn from every dose cohort at baseline, at cycle 4 day 1 and at cycle 7 day 1. Samples were obtained from an open-label, multicenter, first-in-human phase I dose-escalation trial of ivuxolimab. Adults with locally advanced or metastatic melanoma, renal cell, hepatocellular, or head and neck squamous cell carcinoma were enrolled in the trial. Before TCR sequencing, CD4+ and CD8+ T cells were separately sorted from peripheral blood. Genomic DNA was isolated from the sorted cells so that the TCRbeta CDR3 region could be sequenced. TCRbeta CDR3 regions were sequenced using the immunoSEQ Assay. As stored in TCRdb, this immuneACCESS dataset retains in-frame rearrangements with V and J assigned. A fraction of the clones does not appear; measured against another copy, unresolved V genes explain less than half of the discrepancy, and the remainder lacks a known reason. This sample has about 84,000 clones in its table, and around nine tenths of those were observed once. The ten top clones hold approximately 0.43% of the sample.

The TCR was taken from an adult with an advanced solid tumor such as melanoma, head and neck, liver or kidney cancer. This receptor chain uses TRBV2 and TRBJ2-1, with the D gene call left open. Sequenced material: CD4+ or CD8+ T cells sorted from blood, taken in a trial of the OX40 agonist ivuxolimab. CDR3 sequence: CASSESAAGPNEQFF. The DNA reads TGTGCCAGCAGTGAATCGGCTGCCGGACCCAATGAGCAGTTCTTC.